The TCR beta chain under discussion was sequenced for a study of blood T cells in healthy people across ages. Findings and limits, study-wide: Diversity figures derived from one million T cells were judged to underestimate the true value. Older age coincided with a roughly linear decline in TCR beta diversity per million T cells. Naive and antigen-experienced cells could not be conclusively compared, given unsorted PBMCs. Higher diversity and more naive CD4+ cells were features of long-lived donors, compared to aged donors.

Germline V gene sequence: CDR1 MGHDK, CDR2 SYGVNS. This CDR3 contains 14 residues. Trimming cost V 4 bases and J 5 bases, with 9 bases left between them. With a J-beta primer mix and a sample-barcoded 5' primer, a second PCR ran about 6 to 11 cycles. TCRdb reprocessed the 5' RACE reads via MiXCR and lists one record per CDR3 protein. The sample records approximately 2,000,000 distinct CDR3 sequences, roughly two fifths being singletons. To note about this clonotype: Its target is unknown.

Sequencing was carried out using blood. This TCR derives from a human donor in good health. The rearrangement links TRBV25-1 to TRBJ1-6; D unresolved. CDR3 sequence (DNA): TGTGCCAGCAGTGCCGGACTCAATAATTCACCCCTCCACTTT. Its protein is CASSAGLNNSPLHF. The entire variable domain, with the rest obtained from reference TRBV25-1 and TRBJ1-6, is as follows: EADIYQTPRYLVIGTGKKITLECSQTMGHDKMYWYQQDPGMELHLIHYSYGVNSTEKGDLSSESTVSRIRTEHFPLTLESARPSHTSQYLCASSAGLNNSPLHFGNGTRLTVT.